The 7 T cell receptor beta chains below all came from one sample that was sequenced in a study of blood T cell repertoires in COVID-19. TCRdb keeps only in-frame clones here, not all; method: immunoSEQ multiplex PCR. The sample lists roughly 260,000 clones, 88% occurring once. Source material: peripheral blood. The receptors here all came from a woman in her twenties or thirties with COVID-19, enrolled during active disease.

The V call is TRBV24-1, the J call TRBJ1-5; the D gene is possibly TRBD1 (5 bases). The CDR3 extends over 15 amino acids. CDR1 is KGHDR and CDR2 is SFDVKD in the germline V gene. Between the trimmed V and J ends, which lost 9 bases and 1 base, there was a span of 15 bases. The CDR3 region is CATASGRVSNQPQHF. CDR3 nucleotides: TGTGCCACCGCCTCCGGCAGGGTAAGCAATCAGCCCCAGCATTTT.

This chain uses TRBV6-5 with TRBJ2-7; 7 bases match TRBD2. CDR1 MNHEY and CDR2 SVGAGI come from the germline V gene. The CDR3 is 13 amino acids. V was clipped by 2 bases and J by 5 bases; unmatched bases: 3. CDR3 nucleotide sequence: TGTGCCAGCAGTTACGGAGGGAGGGACGAGCAGTACTTC. Translation: CASSYGGRDEQYF.

This clone was seen a single time. The V and J genes are TRBV7-9 and TRBJ2-7; D gene ambiguous. The germline V and J ends were trimmed by 4 bases and 3 bases, with 7 bases remaining between them. The germline V gene encodes CDR1 SEHNR and CDR2 FQNEAQ (reference sequence). The CDR3 has 12 residues. The CDR3 DNA follows: TGTGCCAGCAGCTCGAGATACTACGAGCAGTACTTC. The encoded protein is CASSSRYYEQYF. Looking up the rest from reference TRBV7-9 and TRBJ2-7 gives the full variable domain: DTGVSQNPRHKITKRGQNVTFRCDPISEHNRLYWYRQTLGQGPEFLTYFQNEAQLEKSRLLSDRFSAERPKGSFSTLEIQRTEQGDSAMYLCASSSRYYEQYFGPGTRLTVT.

This clone was picked up a small number of times. CDR3 sequence reads: CASRDQRARGTEAFF. The CDR3, as DNA: TGTGCCAGCAGGGACCAGAGGGCGAGAGGGACTGAAGCTTTCTTT. The V gene is TRBV6-5, the J gene TRBJ1-1; D gene ambiguous. The germline V and J ends were trimmed by 6 bases and 5 bases, with 19 bases remaining between them. The CDR3 sequence is 15 residues long. Looked up from germline, CDR1 is MNHEY and CDR2 is SVGAGI.

The chain carries TRBV5-1 and TRBJ2-2, with D tentatively TRBD2 (7 bases). Per the germline V gene, CDR1 is SGHRS and CDR2 is YFSETQ. V was cut by 2 bases and J by 6 bases, with 11 bases left in between. This CDR3 comprises 14 residues. The CDR3 spells CASSFGGQAGELFF. The CDR3 DNA reads TGCGCCAGCAGCTTCGGGGGGCAGGCCGGGGAGCTGTTTTTT.

Of note for this clone: Other DNA sequences in the sample encode the same CDR3. The genes are TRBV20-1 and TRBJ2-5; D not resolved. The CDR3 covers 11 residues. CDR1 DFQATT and CDR2 SNEGSKA come from the germline V gene (reference sequence). V lost 0 bases to trimming and J lost 5 bases, with 4 bases between them. The DNA for the CDR3 is TGCAGTGCTAGAGATCGGGAGACCCAGTACTTC. It codes for CSARDRETQYF.

The V call is TRBV28, the J call TRBJ1-2, with 9 bases lining up with TRBD1. This CDR3 is 15 amino acids long. The germline V gene has CDR1 MDHEN and CDR2 SYDVKM. V lost 5 bases, J lost 4 bases, and 8 bases stayed unmatched. CDR3 nucleotides: TGTGCCAGCAGTGGATCCGGGACAGGGCTCTATGGCTACACCTTC. Translated: CASSGSGTGLYGYTF.